The 22 T cell receptor beta chains below were found in one sample sequenced in a study of T cells after yellow fever vaccination (dated by TCRdb to between 2019 and 2020). The sample's treatment or condition label, in plain terms: live attenuated yellow fever vaccine strain. The library was obtained by 5' RACE. The sequencer listed for this sample is Illumina NovaSeq 6000. TCRdb cleaned the public reads at Q25 with fastp, built clones with MiXCR and kept in-frame beta chains. All rows with the same CDR3 protein become a single entry with the most common DNA and genes. Present in this sample are about 340,000 distinct CDR3 sequences, 12% of which were seen just once. 3.2% of the sample lies in the top ten. Here the sequenced sample was CD4+ T cells sorted from PBMCs, taken 15 days after the yellow fever booster vaccination. The receptor source for this set is a man younger than 30 who received the YFV17D yellow fever vaccine.

V is TRBV20-1 and J is TRBJ1-2, with D perhaps matching TRBD1 (6 bases). CDR1 and CDR2 from the germline V gene are DFQATT and SNEGSKA (reference sequence). This CDR3 has 13 amino acids. V lost 3 bases, J lost 7 bases, and 15 bases lay in between. CDR3 protein: CSARWGAPLGYTF. The DNA for the CDR3 is TGCAGTGCTAGGTGGGGGGCTCCCCTTGGCTACACCTTC.

The genes are TRBV2 and TRBJ1-2; 8 bases map to TRBD1. The CDR3 has 15 amino acids. Germline V gene data show CDR1 as SNHLY and CDR2 as FYNNEI. The J segment lost 4 bases and the V segment lost 7 bases, leaving 11 bases of the junction unmatched. The DNA for the CDR3 is TGTGCCAGCAAGCAGGGGGCGATTGTGGGCTATGGCTACACCTTC. Translated, it gives CASKQGAIVGYGYTF. Based on the CDR3 plus reference TRBV2 and TRBJ1-2, the full variable domain is EPEVTQTPSHQVTQMGQEVILRCVPISNHLYFYWYRQILGQKVEFLVSFYNNEISEKSEIFDDQFSVERPDGSNFTLKIRSTKLEDSAMYFCASKQGAIVGYGYTFGSGTRLTVV.

This clonotype was observed a single time. The chain combines TRBV9 with TRBJ2-5; 9 positions match TRBD2. Germline V gene data show CDR1 as SGDLS and CDR2 as YYNGEE. J gave up 5 bases and V 3 bases, and 14 bases lay outside the gene matches. The CDR3 covers 17 residues. CDR3 in DNA: TGTGCCAGCAGCGACGGCAGCGGGGGGATAACGGGGGAGACCCAGTACTTC. Protein product: CASSDGSGGITGETQYF.

This clonotype has at least ten counts. This rearrangement joins TRBV5-1 to TRBJ2-2; D ambiguous. Per the germline V gene, CDR1 is SGHRS and CDR2 is YFSETQ. V lost 5 bases to trimming and J lost 1 base, with 12 bases between them. This CDR3 comprises 15 residues. In nucleotides, the CDR3 is TGCGCCAGCAGGACGTACCAACGGAACACCGGGGAGCTGTTTTTT. It translates to CASRTYQRNTGELFF.

This clonotype came up a few times. The chain employs TRBV9 and TRBJ1-4; D remains ambiguous. V shed 4 bases and J shed 11 bases, with 15 bases lying between them. From germline, CDR1 is SGDLS and CDR2 YYNGEE. The CDR3 runs 13 residues. This CDR3 is CASSTGPADKLFF. Written as DNA, the CDR3 is TGTGCCAGCAGCACCGGACCGGCGGACAAACTGTTTTTT. Looking up the rest from reference TRBV9 and TRBJ1-4 gives the full variable domain: DSGVTQTPKHLITATGQRVTLRCSPRSGDLSVYWYQQSLDQGLQFLIQYYNGEERAKGNILERFSAQQFPDLHSELNLSSLELGDSALYFCASSTGPADKLFFGSGTQLSVL.

V gene TRBV18 combines with J gene TRBJ2-1; D call uncertain. This CDR3 has 11 residues. The V and J ends lost 3 bases and 12 bases respectively, with 9 bases between them. From germline, CDR1 is KGHSH and CDR2 LQKENI. This CDR3 is CASSPFAGQFF. For the CDR3, the DNA is TGTGCCAGCTCACCCTTTGCCGGGCAGTTCTTC.

This clonotype was detected a few times. The gene calls are TRBV11-2 and TRBJ1-2; 9 nucleotides line up with TRBD1. Germline CDR1 SGHAT, CDR2 FQNNGV. CDR3 length: 15 amino acids. Trimming at V came to 5 bases and at J to 7 bases, leaving 11 bases not matched to a gene. CDR3 sequence: CASSGFRDRAAGYTF. Written as DNA, the CDR3 is TGTGCCAGCAGCGGATTCCGGGACAGGGCGGCTGGCTACACCTTC.

The chain joins TRBV5-1 to TRBJ2-3; TRBD2 might be the D (6 bases). CDR3 length equals 14 residues. Trimming removed 7 bases at V and 2 bases at J, with 14 bases between. Germline CDR1 SGHRS, CDR2 YFSETQ. The DNA for the CDR3 is TGCGCCAGCGTCCCGGGGGTCAACACAGATACGCAGTATTTT. Amino acid sequence: CASVPGVNTDTQYF.

J is TRBJ1-2 and V is TRBV18, with D possibly TRBD1 on 5 matching bases. V lost 3 bases, J lost 5 bases, and 16 bases lay in between. The CDR3 totals 15 residues. From germline, CDR1 is KGHSH and CDR2 LQKENI. The CDR3 protein is CASSPDSGARYGYTF. DNA of the CDR3: TGTGCCAGCTCACCTGACAGTGGAGCTCGTTATGGCTACACCTTC.

In its sample, this clonotype was seen a few times. The chain links TRBV6-5 to TRBJ1-4; D is possibly TRBD1 (5 bases). Germline V gene lookup returns CDR1 MNHEY and CDR2 SVGAGI. The CDR3 covers 16 residues. V lost 10 bases and J 3 bases, leaving 21 bases between the germline ends. The CDR3 spells CATARVGGESNEKLFF. Here the CDR3 DNA reads TGTGCCACAGCAAGGGTTGGAGGGGAATCTAATGAAAAACTGTTTTTT.

This chain uses TRBV28 with TRBJ1-4; possible D gene TRBD1, 6 bases. The germline gives CDR1 MDHEN, CDR2 SYDVKM. The CDR3 totals 15 residues. V gave up 8 bases and J gave up 11 bases, with 24 bases separating them. CDR3 bases: TGTGCCAGCCAGGAGAACTTCGCACAGGGCGGGAAACTGTTTTTT. Translating gives CASQENFAQGGKLFF.

The chain uses TRBV28 and TRBJ2-2; 9 positions agree with TRBD2. Germline V gene lookup returns CDR1 MDHEN and CDR2 SYDVKM. The J segment lost 0 bases and the V segment lost 2 bases, leaving 4 bases of the junction unmatched. The CDR3 runs to 17 residues. CDR3: CASSLLAGFANTGELFF. In DNA, the CDR3 is TGTGCCAGCAGTTTACTAGCGGGGTTCGCGAACACCGGGGAGCTGTTTTTT.

This chain links TRBV10-3 with TRBJ2-5; D remains unclear. The length of the CDR3 is 12 residues. V gave up 6 bases and J gave up 4 bases, with 9 bases separating them. CDR1 and CDR2 (germline): ENHRY, SYGVKD. In DNA form, the CDR3 reads TGTGCCATCAGCCTAGACGGAGAGACCCAGTACTTC. Translating gives CAISLDGETQYF.

This chain joins TRBV20-1 and TRBJ2-3; TRBD2 matches 7 bases. CDR3 length: 14 residues. Unmatched junction bases numbered 6, after V lost 4 bases and J lost 2 bases. Germline CDR1 is DFQATT and CDR2 is SNEGSKA (reference sequence). The CDR3 region is CSAKERGYTDTQYF. The CDR3 DNA is TGCAGTGCTAAGGAGCGGGGATACACAGATACGCAGTATTTT.

This rearrangement joins TRBV15 to TRBJ2-7; tentatively, D is TRBD2 (6 bases). The length of the CDR3 is 15 residues. Germline V lookup: CDR1 LNHNV, CDR2 YYDKDF (reference sequence). V lost 3 bases, J lost 4 bases, and 16 bases lay in between. The CDR3 nucleotides are TGTGCCACCAGCAGCGGGCAGGGAGGACTGTACGAGCAGTACGTC. It specifies CATSSGQGGLYEQYV.

This clonotype was seen a handful of times. It is likely a read error, because the conserved phenylalanine at the end of the CDR3 is missing. No DNA is shown, since the ends of the CDR3 on it are uncertain; the CDR3 is the one TCRdb lists. This chain connects TRBV4-3 to TRBJ1-2; the D segment call TRBD1 is taken from the table without a DNA check. The germline V gene encodes CDR1 LGHNA and CDR2 YSLEER. Both ends counted, the CDR3 spans 9 residues. This CDR3 is CASSQCPGG.

The chain has TRBV7-2 and TRBJ1-2; D possibly corresponds to TRBD1 (5 bases). The CDR3 covers 16 residues. The germline V gene has CDR1 SGHTA and CDR2 FQGNSA. Trimming pared 1 base from V and 4 bases from J, leaving 16 bases between. The CDR3 region has the DNA TGTGCCAGCAGCTTAGGGGGCCGCGGGGGTCCCTATGGCTACACCTTC. Translated, it gives CASSLGGRGGPYGYTF.

The chain employs TRBV29-1 and TRBJ1-1; 9 bases line up with TRBD1. Germline-derived CDR1 and CDR2 are SQVTM and ANQGSEA. After removal of 6 bases from V and 1 base from J, the junction contained 3 bases not matched to a gene. This CDR3 contains 13 residues. Here the CDR3 DNA reads TGCAGCGTATCGGACAGGGGGAACACTGAAGCTTTCTTT. The encoded protein is CSVSDRGNTEAFF.

The chain is built from TRBV5-1 and TRBJ1-5; possible D gene TRBD1, 5 bases. CDR3 length equals 13 residues. Germline V gene data show CDR1 as SGHRS and CDR2 as YFSETQ. Deletions cut 4 bases from V and 10 bases from J, with 15 bases between. In DNA form, the CDR3 reads TGCGCCAGCAGCCGAGGAGACAGTTCTCCCCAGCATTTT. Translation: CASSRGDSSPQHF.

This clonotype occurred a few times. This chain links TRBV18 with TRBJ2-7; D unresolved. V lost 3 bases to trimming and J lost 4 bases, with 10 bases between them. Germline values: CDR1 KGHSH, CDR2 LQKENI. The CDR3 is 13 residues long. DNA for the CDR3: TGTGCCAGCTCACCGATGGCGACGTACGAGCAGTACGTC. Protein sequence: CASSPMATYEQYV.

The CDR3 DNA follows: TGCAGTGCTAGCTCCCCGGCGAGACTTTCGGGCACAGATACGCAGTATTTT. This sequence encodes CSASSPARLSGTDTQYF. This chain uses TRBV20-1 with TRBJ2-3; D not certain. The V end was cut by 3 bases, the J end by 1 base, with 20 bases between. Per germline, CDR1 DFQATT and CDR2 SNEGSKA (reference sequence). The CDR3 runs to 17 residues.

The table lists this clonotype with a few counts. The chain couples TRBV4-3 to TRBJ1-1, with D hard to call. Looked up from germline, CDR1 is LGHNA and CDR2 is YSLEER. V lost 0 bases, J lost 4 bases, and 15 bases lay in between. There are 16 residues in the CDR3. CDR3 protein: CASSQDRWGGSTEAFF. DNA of the CDR3: TGCGCCAGCAGCCAAGATCGGTGGGGAGGTAGCACTGAAGCTTTCTTT.